This T cell receptor (beta chain) originates from a study of blood T cell repertoires in COVID-19. Across the whole study: Donors in the United States, Italy and Spain gave samples during acute or convalescent COVID-19. Sample material is recorded as cDNA or gDNA derived from T cells, B-cell-depleted T cells, or PBMCs.

Original methodology: Estimation of nucleated cell counts relied on the amplification of reference gene primers. Libraries were prepared by immunoSEQ multiplex PCR; TCRdb keeps only in-frame clonotypes and omits some of them. D and trimming come from the DNA, and the V and J calls and clone size come from that table. This sample yields approximately 200,000 clones, of which about 85% are seen a single time; about 10% belongs to the top ten. The CDR3 totals 13 residues. Germline CDR1 reads SGHTA; CDR2 reads FQGTGA. V gave up 3 bases and J gave up 7 bases, with 10 bases separating them. Seattle-derived patients entered the study during active infection and were followed longitudinally.

This sequence was found in a woman of 80 years or more with COVID-19, enrolled during active disease. Sequenced material: peripheral blood. The chain recombines TRBV7-3 with TRBJ2-1; D may be TRBD2 (6 bases). The CDR3 region is CASSLEGLNEQFF. In DNA, the CDR3 is TGTGCCAGCAGCTTGGAGGGCTTAAATGAGCAGTTCTTC.